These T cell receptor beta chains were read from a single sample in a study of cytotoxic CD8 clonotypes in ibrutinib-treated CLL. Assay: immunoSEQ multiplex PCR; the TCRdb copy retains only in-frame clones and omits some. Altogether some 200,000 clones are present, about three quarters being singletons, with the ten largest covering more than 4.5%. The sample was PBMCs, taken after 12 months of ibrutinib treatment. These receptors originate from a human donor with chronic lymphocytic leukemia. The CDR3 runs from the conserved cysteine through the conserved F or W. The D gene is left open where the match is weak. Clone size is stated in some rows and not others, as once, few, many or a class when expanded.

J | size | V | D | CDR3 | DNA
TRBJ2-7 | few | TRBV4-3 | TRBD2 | CATPVAGGMYEQYF | TGCGCCACTCCGGTAGCGGGAGGGATGTACGAGCAGTACTTC
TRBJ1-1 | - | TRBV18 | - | CASSPGGGSNTEAFF | TGTGCCAGCTCACCAGGGGGGGGCTCCAACACTGAAGCTTTCTTT
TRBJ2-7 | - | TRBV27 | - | CASSSRGAGKSSYEQYF | TGTGCCAGCAGTTCCCGCGGGGCGGGGAAAAGCTCCTACGAGCAGTACTTC
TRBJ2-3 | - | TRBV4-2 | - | CASSQESSGPTQYF | TGTGCCAGCAGCCAAGAGTCCTCGGGCCCAACGCAGTATTTT
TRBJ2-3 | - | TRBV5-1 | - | CASSFRGTDTQYF | TGCGCCAGCAGCTTTCGGGGTACAGATACGCAGTATTTT
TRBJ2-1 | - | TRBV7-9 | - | CASSDPAGGVEQFF | TGTGCCAGCAGCGATCCGGCAGGGGGGGTTGAGCAGTTCTTC
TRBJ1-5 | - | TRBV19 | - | CASSSAPRGVGNQPQHF | TGTGCCAGTAGTTCGGCACCACGAGGGGTGGGCAATCAGCCCCAGCATTTT
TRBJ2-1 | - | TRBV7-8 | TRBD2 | CASSCSPLWAGDENEQFF | TGTGCCAGCAGCTGTTCCCCCTTGTGGGCGGGAGACGAGAATGAGCAGTTCTTC
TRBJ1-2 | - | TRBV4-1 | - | CASSLRTGNYGYTF | TGCGCCAGCAGCCTCCGGACGGGGAACTATGGCTACACCTTC
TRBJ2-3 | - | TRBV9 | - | CASSVAGRRLSDTQYF | TGTGCCAGCAGCGTAGCCGGCAGGCGGCTTTCAGATACGCAGTATTTT
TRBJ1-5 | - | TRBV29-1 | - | CSVEINRDQPQHF | TGCAGCGTTGAAATTAACAGGGATCAGCCCCAGCATTTT
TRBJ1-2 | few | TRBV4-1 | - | CASSQALGYTF | TGCGCCAGCAGCCAAGCGTTGGGCTACACCTTC
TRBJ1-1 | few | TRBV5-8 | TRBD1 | CASSKDRATTEAFF | TGTGCCAGCAGCAAGGACAGGGCGACCACTGAAGCTTTCTTT
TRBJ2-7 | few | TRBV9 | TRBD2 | CASSVGTSGDYEQYF | TGTGCCAGCAGCGTCGGGACTAGCGGCGACTACGAGCAGTACTTC
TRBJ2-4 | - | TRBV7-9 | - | CASSYGIPDRSTKNIQYF | TGTGCCAGCAGCTACGGGATCCCAGATCGGTCAACCAAAAACATTCAGTACTTC
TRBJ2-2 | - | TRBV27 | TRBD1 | CASSGQGAATGELFF | TGTGCCAGCAGTGGACAGGGGGCCGCCACCGGGGAGCTGTTTTTT
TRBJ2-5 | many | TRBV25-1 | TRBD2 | CASSELAGGQETQYF | TGTGCCAGCAGTGAGCTAGCGGGGGGGCAAGAGACCCAGTACTTC
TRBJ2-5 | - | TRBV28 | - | CASRQGRSETQYF | TGTGCCAGCAGACAGGGTAGGAGTGAGACCCAGTACTTC
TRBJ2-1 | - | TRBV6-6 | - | CASRSVSYNEQFF | TGTGCCAGCCGTAGCGTGTCCTACAATGAGCAGTTCTTC
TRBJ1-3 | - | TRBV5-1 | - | CASSWRSGWGSGNTIYF | TGCGCCAGCAGCTGGAGGTCAGGGTGGGGTTCTGGAAACACCATATATTTT
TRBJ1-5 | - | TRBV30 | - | CAWDSGGNQPQHF | TGTGCCTGGGACAGTGGGGGAAATCAGCCCCAGCATTTT
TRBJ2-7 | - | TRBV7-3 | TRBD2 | CASSLTAGGEQYF | TGTGCCAGCAGCTTAACAGCGGGGGGCGAGCAGTACTTC
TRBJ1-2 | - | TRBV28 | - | CASITGHRANYGYTF | TGTGCCAGCATTACCGGTCACAGGGCTAACTATGGCTACACCTTC
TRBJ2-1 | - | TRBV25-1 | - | CASKPRGSSSYNEQFF | TGTGCCAGCAAGCCACGAGGATCCAGCTCCTACAATGAGCAGTTCTTC
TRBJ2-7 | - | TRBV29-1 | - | CSVGGARYEQYF | TGCAGCGTTGGGGGGGCGAGATACGAGCAGTACTTC
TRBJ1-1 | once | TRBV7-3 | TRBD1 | CASSPRAGQGNTEAFF | TGTGCCAGCAGCCCGAGGGCGGGACAGGGGAACACTGAAGCTTTCTTT
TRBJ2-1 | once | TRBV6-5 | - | CASSYSPGDPHNEQFF | TGTGCCAGCAGTTACTCACCGGGAGATCCCCACAATGAGCAGTTCTTC
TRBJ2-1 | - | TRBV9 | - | CASSVGPGNEQFF | TGTGCCAGCAGCGTAGGACCGGGGAATGAGCAGTTCTTC
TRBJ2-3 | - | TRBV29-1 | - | CSVEGGRTDTQYF | TGCAGCGTTGAAGGTGGCCGCACAGATACGCAGTATTTT
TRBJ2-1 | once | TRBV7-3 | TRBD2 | CASSPGTSTPKFF | TGTGCCAGCAGCCCAGGGACTAGTACACCGAAGTTCTTC
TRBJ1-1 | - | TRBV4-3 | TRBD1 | CASSQERGRAFF | TGCGCCAGCAGCCAAGAGAGGGGGCGAGCTTTCTTT
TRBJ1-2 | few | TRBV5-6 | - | CASSWTGGLNYGYTF | TGTGCCAGCTCCTGGACCGGGGGGCTGAACTATGGCTACACCTTC
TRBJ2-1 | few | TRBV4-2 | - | CASSLGGRGSYNEQFF | TGTGCCAGCAGCCTCGGAGGGCGGGGCTCCTACAATGAGCAGTTCTTC
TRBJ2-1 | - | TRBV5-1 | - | CASSLDGPSNEQFF | TGCGCCAGCAGCTTGGACGGGCCCTCAAATGAGCAGTTCTTC
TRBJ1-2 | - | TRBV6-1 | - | CASSWKYGYTF | TGTGCCAGCAGCTGGAAGTATGGCTACACCTTC
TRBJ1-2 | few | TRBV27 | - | CASSLGQGIGYTF | TGTGCCAGCAGTTTAGGGCAGGGAATAGGCTACACCTTC
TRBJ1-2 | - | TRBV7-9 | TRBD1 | CASSDTGQGNNGYTF | TGTGCCAGCAGCGATACGGGACAGGGAAACAATGGCTACACCTTC
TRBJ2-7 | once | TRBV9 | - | CASSVGESSYEQYF | TGTGCCAGCAGCGTAGGCGAGAGCTCCTACGAGCAGTACTTC
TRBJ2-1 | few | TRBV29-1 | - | CSVWPPPNEQFF | TGCAGCGTGTGGCCACCCCCCAATGAGCAGTTCTTC
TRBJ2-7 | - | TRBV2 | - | CASSTHYEQYF | TGTGCCAGCAGTACCCACTACGAGCAGTACTTC
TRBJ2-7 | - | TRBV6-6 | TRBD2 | CASSSSGSGTYEQYF | TGTGCCAGCAGTTCTAGCGGGAGTGGCACTTACGAGCAGTACTTC
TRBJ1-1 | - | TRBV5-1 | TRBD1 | CASSLGTGGTEAFF | TGCGCCAGCAGCCTCGGGACAGGAGGAACTGAAGCTTTCTTT
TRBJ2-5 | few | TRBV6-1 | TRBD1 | CASRNRGETQYF | TGTGCCAGCAGGAACAGGGGTGAGACCCAGTACTTC
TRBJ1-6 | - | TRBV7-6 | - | CASSLSLGGSTPLHF | TGTGCCAGCAGCTTATCTCTTGGGGGTTCGACACCCCTCCACTTT
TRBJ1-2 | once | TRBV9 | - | CASSVAPSDTYGYTF | TGTGCCAGCAGCGTAGCCCCCTCGGACACCTATGGCTACACCTTC
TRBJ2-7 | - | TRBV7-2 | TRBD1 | CASGGQSAYEQYF | TGTGCCAGCGGGGGACAGTCGGCCTACGAGCAGTACTTC
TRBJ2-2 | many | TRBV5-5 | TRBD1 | CASSLQTGTNTGELFF | TGTGCCAGCAGCCTACAGACAGGGACGAACACCGGGGAGCTGTTTTTT
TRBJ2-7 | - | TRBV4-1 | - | CASSQVALGAYEQYF | TGCGCCAGCAGCCAAGTGGCGTTGGGGGCCTACGAGCAGTACTTC
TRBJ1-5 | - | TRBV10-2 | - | CASSGKGARGNQPQHF | TGCGCCAGCAGTGGGAAAGGGGCTAGGGGCAATCAGCCCCAGCATTTT
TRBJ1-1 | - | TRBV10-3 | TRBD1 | CAIMGQGPWGTEAFF | TGTGCCATCATGGGACAGGGACCGTGGGGGACTGAAGCTTTCTTT
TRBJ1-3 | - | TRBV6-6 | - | CASSPITRLSGNTIYF | TGTGCCAGCAGTCCCATCACTCGCCTCTCAGGAAACACCATATATTTT